The 27 T cell receptor beta chains reported below all come from one sample, sequenced in a study of T cell repertoires in cytomegalovirus infection. No antigens are known for them. TCRdb itself ran the reads through MiXCR, one entry per CDR3 protein. The repertoire holds a few hundred thousand distinct CDR3 sequences, with just under 25% as singletons. The source was cultured PBMCs, collected from culture after CMV antigen stimulation. Every receptor here comes from a human donor in good health (CMV status not recorded). Some clones in this sample may be carry-over from other donors' samples.

CDR3 sequence (DNA): TGTGCCAGCAGTGAGACAGGGGCCTACAATGAGCAGTTCTTC. This encodes CASSETGAYNEQFF. The V call is TRBV25-1, the J call TRBJ2-1, with TRBD1 identical over 8 bases. CDR3 size: 14 residues. Losses at the gene ends were 3 bases for V and 2 bases for J; bases not matched to a gene: 0. Looked up from germline, CDR1 is MGHDK and CDR2 is SYGVNS.

This clonotype was detected only a few times. The V call is TRBV19, the J call TRBJ2-3, with 7 bases matching TRBD1. CDR1 is LNHDA and CDR2 is SQIVND in the germline V gene (reference sequence). The V segment lost 5 bases and the J segment 5 bases; nucleotides outside the gene matches: 13. The length of the CDR3 is 16 residues. CDR3 amino acids: CASSGPAQGVIDTQYF. The CDR3 nucleotides are TGTGCCAGTAGTGGCCCGGCGCAGGGGGTGATAGATACGCAGTATTTT.

This clonotype was counted between two and nine times. The V and J genes are TRBV28 and TRBJ1-2; 7 bases align to TRBD1. The germline V gene has CDR1 MDHEN and CDR2 SYDVKM. CDR3 length: 16 residues. V was pared by 5 bases and J by 4 bases, with 13 bases of the junction left unmatched. DNA for the CDR3: TGTGCCAGCAGTCTACGAAACAGGGGATTTAGCTATGGCTACACCTTC. Protein product: CASSLRNRGFSYGYTF.

This clonotype was detected only a few times. The genes are TRBV12-3 or TRBV12-4 and TRBJ2-5; D is undetermined. V lost 3 bases, J lost 6 bases, and 8 bases lay in between. The CDR3 extends over 12 amino acids. CDR3 amino acids: CASSFRVQTQYF. The CDR3 DNA sequence: TGTGCCAGCAGTTTTAGGGTTCAGACCCAGTACTTC.

The chain couples TRBV7-3 to TRBJ2-1; 7 bases align to TRBD2. Germline CDR1 SGHTA, CDR2 FQGTGA. The trim removed 2 bases at V and 4 bases at J, leaving 14 bases unmatched. This CDR3 contains 18 residues. CDR3 nucleotides: TGTGCCAGCAGCTTACCTCGTGAGACGCGGGAGAAGTACAATGAGCAGTTCTTC. Amino acid sequence: CASSLPRETREKYNEQFF. The entire variable domain, with the rest obtained from reference TRBV7-3 and TRBJ2-1, is as follows: GAGVSQTPSNKVTEKGKYVELRCDPISGHTALYWYRQSLGQGPEFLIYFQGTGAADDSGLPNDRFFAVRPEGSVSTLKIQRTERGDSAVYLCASSLPRETREKYNEQFFGPGTRLTVL.

The V call is TRBV10-3, the J call TRBJ2-2; D could derive from TRBD1 or TRBD2 (5 bases each). The CDR3 runs 15 residues. V was pared by 11 bases and J by 1 base, with 17 bases between. Germline CDR1 ENHRY, CDR2 SYGVKD. The CDR3 spells CAVGEGPQNTGELFF. The CDR3 region has the DNA TGTGCCGTCGGTGAGGGGCCCCAGAACACCGGGGAGCTGTTTTTT.

This clonotype has ten or more counts. This chain joins TRBV7-3 and TRBJ1-2; D not certain. Germline V lookup: CDR1 SGHTA, CDR2 FQGTGA. There are 13 residues in the CDR3. Between the trimmed V and J ends, which lost 4 bases and 8 bases, there was a span of 14 bases. In nucleotides, the CDR3 is TGTGCCAGCAGCTCCGGGGTCCTGGGGGGCTACACCTTC. It encodes CASSSGVLGGYTF.

This sequence joins TRBV20-1 and TRBJ1-6, with D perhaps matching TRBD1 (6 bases). This CDR3 spans 12 amino acids. Germline-derived CDR1 and CDR2 are DFQATT and SNEGSKA (reference sequence). V lost 5 bases and J lost 7, with 9 bases in between. Here the CDR3 reads CSAGDMNSPLHF. As DNA, the CDR3 is TGCAGTGCTGGGGACATGAATTCACCCCTCCACTTT.

This clonotype was counted a few times. The chain employs TRBV12-3 or TRBV12-4 and TRBJ1-1, with D possibly being TRBD1 (5 bases). The V gene lost 3 bases and the J gene lost 6 bases, with 14 bases spanning the gap. There are 14 residues in the CDR3. The CDR3 DNA follows: TGTGCCAGCAGTTTGGGGGGGGGGTGGGCTGAAGCTTTCTTT. Translation: CASSLGGGWAEAFF.

The sample holds many counts of this clonotype. The chain joins TRBV19 to TRBJ2-6, with D uncertain. The germline CDR1 and CDR2 sequences are LNHDA and SQIVND (reference sequence). V lost 1 base to trimming and J lost 0 bases, with 10 bases between them. The length of the CDR3 is 17 residues. CDR3 in amino acids: CASSIVGRISGANVLTF. The CDR3 DNA sequence: TGTGCCAGTAGTATAGTAGGACGGATCTCTGGGGCCAACGTCCTGACTTTC. The variable domain in full, completed from reference TRBV19 and TRBJ2-6, reads DGGITQSPKYLFRKEGQNVTLSCEQNLNHDAMYWYRQDPGQGLRLIYYSQIVNDFQKGDIAEGYSVSREKKESFPLTVTSAQKNPTAFYLCASSIVGRISGANVLTFGAGSRLTVL.

This sequence joins TRBV6-5 and TRBJ2-7, with D perhaps assigned TRBD1 or TRBD2 (6 bases each). Trimming cost V 11 bases and J 5 bases, with 19 bases left between them. This CDR3 is built from 13 residues. In germline, CDR1 is MNHEY, CDR2 SVGAGI. CDR3 DNA: TGTGCCTACTCACGGGGGCGGACGCACGAGCAGTACGTC. Translation: CAYSRGRTHEQYV.

J is TRBJ2-5 and V is TRBV19; the D gene is possibly TRBD2 (6 bases). This CDR3 spans 15 amino acids. V lost 7 bases and J lost 2, with 17 bases in between. In germline, CDR1 is LNHDA, CDR2 SQIVND (reference sequence). The chain's CDR3 is CASIRSAGEQETQYF. CDR3 bases: TGTGCCAGTATAAGGTCAGCGGGCGAACAAGAGACCCAGTACTTC.

This clonotype was seen ten or more times. V usage is TRBV7-8 and J usage is TRBJ2-3; D may be TRBD1 or TRBD2 (5 bases each). Germline CDR1 reads SGHVS; CDR2 reads FQNEAQ. Trimming stripped 0 bases from V and 4 bases from J, with 11 bases between. This CDR3 region has 15 residues. The CDR3 sequence is CASSLAGEMADTQYF. The CDR3 nucleotides are TGTGCCAGCAGCTTAGCGGGGGAGATGGCAGATACGCAGTATTTT.

This clonotype has ten or more counts. V and J are TRBV6-2 or TRBV6-3 and TRBJ2-3; 13 positions agree with TRBD2. V lost 2 bases and J lost 5; bases outside the gene matches: 4. CDR1 is MNHEY, CDR2 SVGEGT, per germline. This CDR3 has 16 residues. CDR3 in DNA: TGTGCCAGCAGTTACCGACTAGCGGGAGGCCGAGATACGCAGTATTTT. Residues: CASSYRLAGGRDTQYF.

The chain couples TRBV4-3 to TRBJ1-4; the match to TRBD1 covers 10 bases. The V segment lost 1 base and the J segment 7 bases; nucleotides outside the gene matches: 9. The CDR3 has 17 residues. Germline V CDR1 and CDR2: LGHNA, YSLEER. CDR3 loop: CASSQAPGGQGTEKLFF. DNA for the CDR3: TGCGCCAGCAGCCAAGCTCCGGGGGGACAGGGGACTGAAAAACTGTTTTTT.

On this clonotype: A much more abundant neighbour one base away suggests this may be a read error. The chain is built from TRBV12-3 or TRBV12-4 and TRBJ1-3; D not certain. V was cut by 7 bases and J by 0 bases, with 10 bases left in between. The length of the CDR3 is 14 residues. The CDR3 DNA reads TGTGCCAGCACCCCTGTGAGCTCTGGAAACACCATATATTTT. Protein product: CASTPVSSGNTIYF.

This clonotype was observed a handful of times. The chain uses TRBV7-9 and TRBJ2-3; 9 positions agree with TRBD2. Germline lookup yields CDR1 SEHNR and CDR2 FQNEAQ (reference sequence). The ends lost 0 bases at V and 5 bases at J; junction bases unmatched: 6. The CDR3 runs 16 residues. CDR3 DNA sequence: TGTGCCAGCAGCTTAGCGACTAGCGGTGTGGTAGATACGCAGTATTTT. This translates into CASSLATSGVVDTQYF.

V and J are TRBV5-4 and TRBJ2-5; D ambiguous. The CDR3 consists of 11 residues. Germline CDR1 SGHNT, CDR2 YYREEE (reference sequence). Trimming took off 6 bases at V and 2 bases at J, with 5 bases between the two ends. CDR3 sequence (DNA): TGTGCCAGCAAAACACAAGAGACCCAGTACTTC. It specifies CASKTQETQYF.

This clonotype has only a few counts. V and J are TRBV7-8 and TRBJ2-5, with TRBD1 matching over 7 bases. Looked up from germline, CDR1 is SGHVS and CDR2 is FQNEAQ. Unmatched junction bases numbered 8, after V lost 5 bases and J lost 2 bases. CDR3 length equals 15 residues. The CDR3, as DNA: TGTGCCAGCAGCCCACTCCGGGACAGACAAGAGACCCAGTACTTC. Residues: CASSPLRDRQETQYF.

The gene calls are TRBV6-2 or TRBV6-3 and TRBJ1-1; a weak D match, TRBD1 (5 bases). The CDR3 covers 18 residues. Germline CDR1 is MNHEY and CDR2 is SVGEGT. V lost 2 bases and J 0 bases, leaving 19 bases between the germline ends. The DNA of the CDR3 is TGTGCCAGCAGTTACCCCAAAATGGGACTGGGCATGAACACTGAAGCTTTCTTT. The encoded protein is CASSYPKMGLGMNTEAFF.

The chain employs TRBV29-1 and TRBJ2-5; D is perhaps TRBD2 (5 bases). Germline V gene sequence: CDR1 SQVTM, CDR2 ANQGSEA. The CDR3 is 13 residues long. Trimming removed 3 bases at V and 5 bases at J, with 13 bases between. The CDR3 reads CSVDRRGWETQYF. The CDR3, as DNA: TGCAGCGTTGATCGCCGGGGATGGGAGACCCAGTACTTC.

The V and J genes are TRBV28 and TRBJ2-7; 7 bases match TRBD2. Germline CDR1 is MDHEN and CDR2 is SYDVKM. The ends lost 3 bases at V and 12 bases at J; junction bases unmatched: 11. CDR3 length: 13 amino acids. Here the CDR3 reads CASSLSRGVAGYV. The CDR3 region has the DNA TGTGCCAGCAGTTTGTCCCGGGGGGTAGCGGGGTACGTC.

V is TRBV5-1 and J is TRBJ2-3, with D perhaps TRBD2 (5 bases). CDR1 is SGHRS and CDR2 is YFSETQ in the germline V gene. The CDR3 sequence is 13 residues long. V dropped 4 bases and J dropped 4 bases, with 10 bases sitting between them. The CDR3 nucleotides are TGCGCCAGCAGCCCGGACTCGCCAGATACGCAGTATTTT. It yields the protein CASSPDSPDTQYF.

The chain couples TRBV9 to TRBJ1-5, with D possibly being TRBD1 (5 bases). Germline V gene lookup returns CDR1 SGDLS and CDR2 YYNGEE. Trimming took 3 bases from V and 0 from J, leaving 10 bases between them. The CDR3 contains 15 residues. CDR3 nucleotides: TGTGCCAGCAGCGGCAGTGGACATAGCAATCAGCCCCAGCATTTT. Amino acids: CASSGSGHSNQPQHF.

This chain uses TRBV7-2 with TRBJ1-5; D might be TRBD1 (6 bases). Trimming shortened V by 0 bases and J by 6 bases, and 15 bases separated the two germline ends. The CDR3 has 16 residues. Germline V gene lookup returns CDR1 SGHTA and CDR2 FQGNSA. CDR3 sequence reads: CASSLALGAQGQPQHF. The CDR3 DNA follows: TGTGCCAGCAGCTTAGCTCTGGGGGCTCAGGGTCAGCCCCAGCATTTT.

This clonotype was detected only a few times. The rearrangement links TRBV30 to TRBJ2-7; the D gene is possibly TRBD1 (6 bases). The CDR3 contains 14 residues. The germline V gene has CDR1 GTSNPN and CDR2 SVGIG (reference sequence). V was pared by 0 bases and J by 2 bases, with 11 bases between. The CDR3 DNA sequence: TGTGCCTGGAGTGTAGGCGAGGGGGCCTACGAGCAGTACTTC. Amino acid sequence: CAWSVGEGAYEQYF.

This chain joins TRBV12-3 or TRBV12-4 and TRBJ2-2, with TRBD2 as a possible D gene (6 bases). Trimming stripped 10 bases from V and 5 bases from J, with 14 bases between. This CDR3 has 13 residues. CDR3 residues: CATRGIRTGELFF. The DNA for the CDR3 is TGTGCCACCCGGGGGATTAGAACCGGGGAGCTGTTTTTT.